This TCR beta chain is drawn from a study of blood T cell repertoires in COVID-19. Study overall: Acute-phase and convalescent COVID-19 samples originated in the United States, Italy and Spain. Sample material is recorded as cDNA or gDNA derived from T cells, B-cell-depleted T cells, or PBMCs.

CDR1 is SGHRS, CDR2 YFSETQ, per germline. There are 15 residues in the CDR3. The trim removed 2 bases at V and 4 bases at J, leaving 5 bases unmatched. Seattle's enrolled individuals joined amid active infection and were then monitored longitudinally. Original data processing: Nucleated cell number was recorded as an estimate derived from reference gene primer amplification. Sequencing used immunoSEQ multiplex PCR; TCRdb keeps in-frame clones, though not all of them. The V and J calls and the clone size are those of that table, but D and trimming were determined from the DNA. Here the sample spans about 210,000 clones, roughly four fifths being singletons. This clone appeared once.

This sequence was found in a woman aged 80 or over with COVID-19, enrolled during active disease. Sequencing was carried out using peripheral blood. This chain links TRBV5-1 with TRBJ2-3; TRBD1 matches 9 bases. As DNA, the CDR3 is TGCGCCAGCAGCTTCACCACAGGGGGCTCAGATACGCAGTATTTT. Translated: CASSFTTGGSDTQYF.